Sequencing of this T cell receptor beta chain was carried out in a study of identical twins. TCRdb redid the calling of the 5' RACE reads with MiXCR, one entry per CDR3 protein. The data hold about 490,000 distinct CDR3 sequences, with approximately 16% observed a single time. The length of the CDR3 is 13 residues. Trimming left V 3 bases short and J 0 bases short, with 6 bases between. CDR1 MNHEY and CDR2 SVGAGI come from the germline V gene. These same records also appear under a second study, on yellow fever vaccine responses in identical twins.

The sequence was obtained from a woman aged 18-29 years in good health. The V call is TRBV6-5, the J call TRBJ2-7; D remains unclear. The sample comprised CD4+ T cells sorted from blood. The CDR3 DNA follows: TGTGCCAGCAGTTATGTAGGCTCCTACGAGCAGTACTTC. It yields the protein CASSYVGSYEQYF.